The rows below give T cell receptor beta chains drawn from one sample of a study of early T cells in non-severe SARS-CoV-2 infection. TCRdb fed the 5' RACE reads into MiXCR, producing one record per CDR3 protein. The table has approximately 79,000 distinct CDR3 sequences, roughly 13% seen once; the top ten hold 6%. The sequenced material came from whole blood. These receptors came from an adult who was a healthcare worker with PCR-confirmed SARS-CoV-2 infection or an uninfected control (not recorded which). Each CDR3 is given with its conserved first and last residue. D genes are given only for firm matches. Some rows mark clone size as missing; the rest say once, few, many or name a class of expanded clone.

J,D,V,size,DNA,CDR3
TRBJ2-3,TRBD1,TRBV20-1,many,TGCAGAGCCGGGACAGGGGGATCAGATACGCAGTATTTT,CRAGTGGSDTQYF
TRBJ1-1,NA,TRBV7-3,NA,TGTGCCAGCAGCCCCTGGGGGGGGGCTTTATACACTGAAGCTTTCTTT,CASSPWGGALYTEAFF
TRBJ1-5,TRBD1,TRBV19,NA,TGTGCCAGTAGCCCGGGACAGGGGGCATTTCAGCCCCAGCATTTT,CASSPGQGAFQPQHF
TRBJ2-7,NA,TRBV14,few,TGTGCCAGCAGCCCTATTTGGAAGCAGTACTTC,CASSPIWKQYF
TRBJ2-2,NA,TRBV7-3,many,TGTGCCAGCAGCTTAATTCATAACACCGGGGAGCTGTTTTTT,CASSLIHNTGELFF
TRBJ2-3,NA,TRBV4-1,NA,TGCGCCAGCAGCTCAAGGCCCAGGACCAGCACAGATACGCAGTATTTT,CASSSRPRTSTDTQYF
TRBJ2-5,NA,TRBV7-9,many,TGTGCCAGCAGCTTGGGTGGCTTGGAGACCCAGTACTTC,CASSLGGLETQYF
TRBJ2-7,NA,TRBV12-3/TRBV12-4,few,TGTGCCAGCAGTTTAGCGGGGGTTTACAGCTACGAGCAGTACTTC,CASSLAGVYSYEQYF
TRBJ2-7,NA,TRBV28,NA,TGTGCCAGCAGTTTTTGGGGGAGCGAGCAGTACTTC,CASSFWGSEQYF
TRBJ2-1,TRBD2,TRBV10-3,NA,TGTGCCATCAGTGCGGCGGGAGTAAACTACAATGAGCAGTTCTTC,CAISAAGVNYNEQFF
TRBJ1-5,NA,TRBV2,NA,TGTGCCACTCCCCAGAGGGAGCCTAATCAGCCCCAGCATTTT,CATPQREPNQPQHF
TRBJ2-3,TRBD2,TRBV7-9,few,TGTGCCAGCAGACGGACTAGCGCGAGCACAGATACGCAGTATTTT,CASRRTSASTDTQYF
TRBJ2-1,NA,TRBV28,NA,TGTGCCAGCAGTTGGGCAGGGGTAGGGGAGCAGTTCTTC,CASSWAGVGEQFF
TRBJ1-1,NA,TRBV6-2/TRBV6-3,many,TGTGCCAGCAGTTACCCCCGGGAGGCGACCGAAGCTTTCTTT,CASSYPREATEAFF
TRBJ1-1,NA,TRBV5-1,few,TGCGCCAGCAGCTTGGTAGGCTCAGGGGTTCTCACTGAAGCTTTCTTT,CASSLVGSGVLTEAFF
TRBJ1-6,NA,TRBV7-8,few,TGTGCCAGCAGCCCATTTAGGGGGGGTCTGGGTTCACCCCTCCACTTT,CASSPFRGGLGSPLHF
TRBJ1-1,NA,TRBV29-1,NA,TGCAGCTTAAAGGGACATATGAACACTGAAGCTTTCTTT,CSLKGHMNTEAFF
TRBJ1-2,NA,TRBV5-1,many,TGCGCCAGCAGCTTGGAAGGAGGGCAGGCCTATGGCTACACCTTC,CASSLEGGQAYGYTF
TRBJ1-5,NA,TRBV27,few,TGTGCCAGCAGTTTGAGGAAGGGCAATCAGCCCCAGCATTTT,CASSLRKGNQPQHF
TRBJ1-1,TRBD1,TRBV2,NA,TGTGCCAGCAGTGGGGGACAGTACACTGAAGCTTTCTTT,CASSGGQYTEAFF
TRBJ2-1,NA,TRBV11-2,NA,TGTGCCAGCAGCTTAGATGGGGACGGATCCTACAATGAGCAGTTCTTC,CASSLDGDGSYNEQFF
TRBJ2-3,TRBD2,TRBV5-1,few,TGCGCCAGCGGTTCGGCGGGAGAACCAGATACGCAGTATTTT,CASGSAGEPDTQYF
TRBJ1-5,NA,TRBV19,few,TGTGCCAGTAAGGAGGGGCCGGGCAATCAGCCCCAGCATTTT,CASKEGPGNQPQHF
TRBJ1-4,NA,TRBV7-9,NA,TGTGCCCCCGAGAGGGTCGAAAAACTGTTTTTT,CAPERVEKLFF
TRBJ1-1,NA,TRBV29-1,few,TGCAGCGTTGAAGGGAGGACTGAAGCTTTCTTT,CSVEGRTEAFF
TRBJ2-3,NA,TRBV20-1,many,TGCAGTGCTAGAGCTTCGGATACGCAGTATTTT,CSARASDTQYF
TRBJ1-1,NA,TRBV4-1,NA,TGCGCCAGCAGCCAAGTTCAATGGACAGCGAACACTGAAGCTTTCTTT,CASSQVQWTANTEAFF
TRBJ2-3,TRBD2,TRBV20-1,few,TGCAGTGCTAGAGATTCCGGGAAGCGGGGGAGCACAGATACGCAGTATTTT,CSARDSGKRGSTDTQYF
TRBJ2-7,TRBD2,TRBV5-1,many,TGCGCCAGCAGCCTAGCGGGGACCTACGAGCAGTACTTC,CASSLAGTYEQYF
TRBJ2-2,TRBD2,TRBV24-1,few,TGTGCCACCAGTGATCCCCTTCGGGGGGGGCGACTTTCCGGGGAGCTGTTTTTT,CATSDPLRGGRLSGELFF
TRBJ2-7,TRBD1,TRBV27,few,TGTGCCAGCAGTTTAAGGGGGCCCAGCGAGCAGTACTTC,CASSLRGPSEQYF
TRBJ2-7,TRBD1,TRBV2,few,TGTGCCAGCAGTACAGGGGGCTACGAGCAGTACTTC,CASSTGGYEQYF
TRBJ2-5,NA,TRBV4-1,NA,TGCGCCAGCAGCCAAGTTACATCACCCCGGGAGACCCAGTACTTC,CASSQVTSPRETQYF
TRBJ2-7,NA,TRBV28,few,TGTGCCAGCAGTCCCGGACTCGGATACTACGAGCAGTACTTC,CASSPGLGYYEQYF
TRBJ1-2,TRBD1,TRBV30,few,TGTGCCTGGAGTTTCGGAGGGGGCGGCTATGGCTACACCTTC,CAWSFGGGGYGYTF
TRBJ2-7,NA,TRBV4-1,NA,TGCGCCAGCAGCCAAGTCGAGGGACAGCAGTACTTC,CASSQVEGQQYF
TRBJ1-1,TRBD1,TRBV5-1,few,TGCGCCAGCAGCCCGACAGGGTTGGGCACTGAAGCTTTCTTT,CASSPTGLGTEAFF
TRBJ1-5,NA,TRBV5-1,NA,TGCGCCAGCAGCCCGGTCCCCAATCAGCCCCAGCATTTT,CASSPVPNQPQHF
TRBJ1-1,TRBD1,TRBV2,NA,TGTGCCAGCATCACAGGGGATAACACTGAAGCTTTCTTT,CASITGDNTEAFF
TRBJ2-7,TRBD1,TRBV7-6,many,TGTGCCAGCAGCTCCCGGGACAGGGGATACGAGCAGTACTTC,CASSSRDRGYEQYF
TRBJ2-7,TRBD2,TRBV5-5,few,TGTGCCAGCAGCTTGGTAGGTGCGGGAGGGGCATCCTACGAGCAGTACTTC,CASSLVGAGGASYEQYF
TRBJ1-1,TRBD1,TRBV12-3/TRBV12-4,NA,TGTGCCAGCAGTTTTGAGACAGGGGGATCCACTGAAGCTTTCTTT,CASSFETGGSTEAFF
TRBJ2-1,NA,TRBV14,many,TGTGCCAGCAGCCAAGAAGCAGGAGGAAGCTCCTACAATGAGCAGTTCTTC,CASSQEAGGSSYNEQFF
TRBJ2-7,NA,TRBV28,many,TGTGCCAGCAGTTTATGGAGGGGGGCGAGCTCCTACGAGCAGTACTTC,CASSLWRGASSYEQYF
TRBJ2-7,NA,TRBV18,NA,TGTGCCAGCTCACCACCAAAGGGGGGGGCCTACGAGCAGTACTTC,CASSPPKGGAYEQYF
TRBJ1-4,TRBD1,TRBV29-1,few,TGCAGCGTTGGGCATCGACAGGGAGGTGAAAAACTGTTTTTT,CSVGHRQGGEKLFF
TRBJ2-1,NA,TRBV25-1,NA,TGTGCCAGCAGTGAATATGGGGCGTATGAGCAGTTCTTC,CASSEYGAYEQFF
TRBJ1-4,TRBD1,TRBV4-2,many,TGTGCCAGCAGCCAATCCCAGGGGGCAACTAATGAAAAACTGTTTTTT,CASSQSQGATNEKLFF
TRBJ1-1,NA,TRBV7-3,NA,TGTGCCAGCAGCTTAAATTCCCAGGGTGGTGAAGCTTTCTTT,CASSLNSQGGEAFF
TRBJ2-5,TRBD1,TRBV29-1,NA,TGCAGCGTTGCAAGGTCAGGGGGTGAGACCCAGTACTTC,CSVARSGGETQYF
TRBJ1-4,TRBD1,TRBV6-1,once,TGTGCCAGCAGTGAGAATCCTCGACAGGGTATAGTTTTT,CASSENPRQGIVF
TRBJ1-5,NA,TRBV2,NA,TGTGCCAGCAGTGTGGAGAATAGCAATCAGCCCCAGCATTTT,CASSVENSNQPQHF
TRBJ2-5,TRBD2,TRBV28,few,TGTGCCAGCCAAGCGGGGCTCCACTCCCTTCTACAAGAGACCCAGTACTTC,CASQAGLHSLLQETQYF
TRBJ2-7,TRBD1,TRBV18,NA,TGTGCCAGCTGCAGACAGGGATTGCCCTCCTACGAGCAGTACTTC,CASCRQGLPSYEQYF